Listed below are T cell receptor beta chains from one sample, sequenced in a study of identical twins. TCRdb reanalysed the 5' RACE reads using MiXCR and keeps one entry per CDR3 protein. The sample records 250,000 or so distinct CDR3 sequences, approximately 11% being singletons. This same sample was also part of a study on yellow fever vaccine responses in identical twins.

The source material was memory (CD45RO+) T cells sorted from blood. These receptors were obtained from a woman aged 18-29 years in good health. Each CDR3 is given with its conserved first and last residue. Fields, in order: J gene, D gene, V gene, clone size, CDR3 DNA, CDR3 protein. A D gene is named only where the DNA matches it firmly. Size is stated for part of the rows, as once, few or many counts, or as a class when the clone is expanded.

>TRBJ2-3|-|TRBV7-2|-
TGTGCCAGCAGCTTAGCGGGCGGAAGAGGGGATACGCAGTATTTT
CASSLAGGRGDTQYF
>TRBJ1-2|-|TRBV12-3/TRBV12-4|many
TGTGCCAGCAGTCCCTCGGCAGCTAACTATGGCTACACCTTC
CASSPSAANYGYTF
>TRBJ2-6|-|TRBV6-2/TRBV6-3|many
TGTGCCAGCAGCCTAACCAGGAAAACAGGGCCTGGGGCCAACGTCCTGACTTTC
CASSLTRKTGPGANVLTF
>TRBJ2-1|-|TRBV4-3|-
TGCGCCAGCAGCCAGGCAGGGGCCGCCTCGGGTGAGCAGTTCTTC
CASSQAGAASGEQFF
>TRBJ2-3|TRBD1|TRBV6-2/TRBV6-3|many
TGTGCCAGCAGCCGACAGGGAATAGATACGCAGTATTTT
CASSRQGIDTQYF
>TRBJ2-1|TRBD1|TRBV27|-
TGTGCCAGCAGCACCCGACAGGGTACCTACAATGAGCAGTTCTTC
CASSTRQGTYNEQFF
>TRBJ2-2|TRBD1|TRBV5-1|-
TGCGCCAGCAGCTATGGGACAGGGGGCTTGACCGGGGAGCTGTTTTTT
CASSYGTGGLTGELFF
>TRBJ2-7|-|TRBV6-1|few
TGTGCCAGCAGTGAATACAGGATCTACGAGCAGTACTTC
CASSEYRIYEQYF
>TRBJ2-7|TRBD2|TRBV6-5|-
TGTGCCAGCAGTTTTCGACTAGCGGGAGGCTACGAGCAGTACTTC
CASSFRLAGGYEQYF
>TRBJ1-2|-|TRBV7-9|-
TGTGCCAGCAGCTCACCGACCGGGCCTGGCTACACCTTC
CASSSPTGPGYTF
>TRBJ2-3|-|TRBV5-1|-
TGCGCCAGCAGCTTGGTTTCAGGCACAGATACGCAGTATTTT
CASSLVSGTDTQYF
>TRBJ1-2|TRBD1|TRBV6-5|many
TGTGCCAGCAGTTACGTGCGGACAGGCGGCAACTATGGCTACACCTTC
CASSYVRTGGNYGYTF
>TRBJ2-3|-|TRBV27|-
TGTGCCACTCACCGGACCTCCGGAGATACGCAGTATTTT
CATHRTSGDTQYF
>TRBJ2-7|-|TRBV2|few
TGTGCCACCAGTGAAGGGACTGTTAGCTCCTACGAGCAGTACTTC
CATSEGTVSSYEQYF
>TRBJ2-2|-|TRBV24-1|-
TGTGCCACCAGTGATTGGACTCGGAACACCGGGGAGCTGTTTTTT
CATSDWTRNTGELFF
>TRBJ2-3|TRBD1|TRBV4-2|many
TGTGCCAGCAGTGCAGATAGAAGGGGGCTTGGCACAGATACGCAGTATTTT
CASSADRRGLGTDTQYF
>TRBJ2-1|-|TRBV24-1|-
TGTGCCACCTCCCGTGTAGGTGGGAGGAATGAGCAGTTCTTC
CATSRVGGRNEQFF
>TRBJ2-7|TRBD1|TRBV4-3|few
TGCGCCAGCAGCCAAGAGCTAGGGGGCGGAACCTACGAGCAGTACTTC
CASSQELGGGTYEQYF
>TRBJ1-6|TRBD1|TRBV20-1|-
TGCAGTGCTCCGACAGGGTCAGTGAGGCATAATTCACCCCTCCACTTT
CSAPTGSVRHNSPLHF
>TRBJ2-1|-|TRBV27|-
TGTGCCAGCAGTTCCCTGGGCCTTACGAATGAGCAGTTCTTC
CASSSLGLTNEQFF
>TRBJ2-2|-|TRBV28|-
TGTGCCAGCAGTTTACGCGGCGGGGAGCTGTTTTTT
CASSLRGGELFF
>TRBJ2-1|TRBD2|TRBV7-2|-
TGTGCCAGCAGCCCGACCGGGACTAGGGGTGAGCAGTTCTTC
CASSPTGTRGEQFF
>TRBJ1-2|TRBD1|TRBV28|-
TGTGCCAGCAGACCTACCCTGACAGGGGGTAAAAACTATGGCTACACCTTC
CASRPTLTGGKNYGYTF
>TRBJ2-1|-|TRBV11-2|few
TGTGCCAGCAGCCTCCTGACGACTAATACCGATTCGGGCAATGAGCAGTTCTTC
CASSLLTTNTDSGNEQFF
>TRBJ2-4|-|TRBV7-3|-
TGTGCCAGCACCCCCGGGGACTCGGCTGGCATTCAGTACTTC
CASTPGDSAGIQYF
>TRBJ2-1|TRBD1|TRBV20-1|many
TGCAGTGCTAGAGACCCCGGGACAGGTTACAATGAGCAGTTCTTC
CSARDPGTGYNEQFF
>TRBJ2-1|TRBD1|TRBV6-4|-
TGTGCCAGCAGTGACTCGACAGGGGGCTACAATGAGCAGTTCTTC
CASSDSTGGYNEQFF
>TRBJ2-1|-|TRBV5-6|few
TGTGCCAGCAGCTTGGTAGCGTATGAGCAGTTCTTC
CASSLVAYEQFF
>TRBJ2-5|-|TRBV12-3/TRBV12-4|-
TGTGCCAGCAGTTTATTGACCCAAGAGACCCAGTACTTC
CASSLLTQETQYF
>TRBJ2-3|TRBD2|TRBV30|-
TGTGCCTGGAGTATACCGACTAGCGGGATCAGCACAGATACGCAGTATTTT
CAWSIPTSGISTDTQYF
>TRBJ2-3|-|TRBV5-6|few
TGTGCCAGCAGCCCCACGGCTGGGGGTATGGCAGATACGCAGTATTTT
CASSPTAGGMADTQYF
>TRBJ2-2|-|TRBV29-1|many
TGCAGCGTTGGAGGACAGATAGCGAACACCGGGGAGCTGTTTTTT
CSVGGQIANTGELFF
>TRBJ2-5|-|TRBV30|-
TGTGCCTGGAGAGGCTTTGAGACCCAGTACTTC
CAWRGFETQYF
>TRBJ2-3|TRBD1|TRBV12-3/TRBV12-4|-
TGTGCCAGCAGCGGCGGACAGGGCCAATCCACAGATACGCAGTATTTT
CASSGGQGQSTDTQYF
>TRBJ2-7|-|TRBV11-2|few
TGTGCCAGCAGCACTACCTTAGGGCAGTACTTC
CASSTTLGQYF
>TRBJ2-3|-|TRBV20-1|-
TGCCCTTCGGGCAAAAGCACAGATACGCAGTATTTT
CPSGKSTDTQYF
>TRBJ2-4|-|TRBV7-9|few
TGTGCCAGCAGCTTAGCTTTAGGCGATACGAACATTCAGTACTTC
CASSLALGDTNIQYF
>TRBJ2-1|TRBD2|TRBV15|few
TGTGCCACCAGCAGAGGACAACTAGCGGGGGGGGGCGATGAGCAGTTCTTC
CATSRGQLAGGGDEQFF
>TRBJ1-1|-|TRBV20-1|-
TGCAGTGCTAGAATCTCAGGAACTAACACTGAAGCTTTCTTT
CSARISGTNTEAFF
>TRBJ2-1|TRBD1|TRBV5-1|-
TGCGCCAGCAGCTTGATACAGGGGGCGAACAATGAGCAGTTCTTC
CASSLIQGANNEQFF
>TRBJ2-3|TRBD2|TRBV7-6|-
TGTGCCAGCAGCTGGACTAGCATCGATACGCAGTATTTT
CASSWTSIDTQYF
>TRBJ1-1|TRBD1|TRBV7-8|-
TGTGCCAGCAGCACGAGCAGGGGGATGAACACTGAAGCTTTCTTT
CASSTSRGMNTEAFF
>TRBJ2-3|TRBD2|TRBV29-1|many
TGCAGCGCTCAGACTAGCGGGGGGCGCACAGATACGCAGTATTTT
CSAQTSGGRTDTQYF
>TRBJ2-7|-|TRBV18|-
TGTGCCAGCTCACCACCTAACAGTATTGCCTACGAGCAGTACTTC
CASSPPNSIAYEQYF
>TRBJ1-6|TRBD1|TRBV6-1|-
TGTGCCAGCAGTACAGACAGGGGCTTTAATTCACCCCTCCACTTT
CASSTDRGFNSPLHF
>TRBJ2-7|-|TRBV16|many
TGTGCCAGCAGCCAATGGGTCAACTCCTACGAGCAGTACTTC
CASSQWVNSYEQYF